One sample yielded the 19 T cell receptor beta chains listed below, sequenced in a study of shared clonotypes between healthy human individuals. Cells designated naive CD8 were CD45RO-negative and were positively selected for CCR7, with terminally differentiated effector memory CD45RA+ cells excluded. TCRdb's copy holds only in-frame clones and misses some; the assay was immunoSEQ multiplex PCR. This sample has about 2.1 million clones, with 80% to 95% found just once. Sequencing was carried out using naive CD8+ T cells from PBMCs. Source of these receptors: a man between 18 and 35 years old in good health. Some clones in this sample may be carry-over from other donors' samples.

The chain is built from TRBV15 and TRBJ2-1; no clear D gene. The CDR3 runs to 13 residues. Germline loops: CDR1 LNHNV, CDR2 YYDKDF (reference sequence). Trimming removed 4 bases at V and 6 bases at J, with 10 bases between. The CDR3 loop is CATSIRSGNEQFF. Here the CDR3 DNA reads TGTGCCACCAGCATTCGCTCGGGCAATGAGCAGTTCTTC.

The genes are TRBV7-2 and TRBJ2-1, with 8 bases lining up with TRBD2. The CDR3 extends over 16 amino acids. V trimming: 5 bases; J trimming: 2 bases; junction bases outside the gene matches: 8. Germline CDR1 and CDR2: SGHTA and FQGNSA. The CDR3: CASSITSGQTYNEQFF. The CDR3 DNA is TGTGCCAGCAGCATCACTAGCGGACAGACCTACAATGAGCAGTTCTTC.

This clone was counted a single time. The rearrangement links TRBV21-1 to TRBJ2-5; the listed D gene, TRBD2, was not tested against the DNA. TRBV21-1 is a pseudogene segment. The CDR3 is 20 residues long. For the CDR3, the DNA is TGTGCCAGCAGCAAAGTACCCGGGACTAGCTACGACCAAAGGGAAGAGACCCAGTACTTC. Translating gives CASSKVPGTSYDQREETQYF.

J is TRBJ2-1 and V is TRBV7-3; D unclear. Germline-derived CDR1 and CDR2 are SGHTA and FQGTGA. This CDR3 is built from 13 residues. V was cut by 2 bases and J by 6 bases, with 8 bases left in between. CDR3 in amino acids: CASSLLEFNEQFF. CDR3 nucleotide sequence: TGTGCCAGCAGCTTACTAGAATTCAATGAGCAGTTCTTC.

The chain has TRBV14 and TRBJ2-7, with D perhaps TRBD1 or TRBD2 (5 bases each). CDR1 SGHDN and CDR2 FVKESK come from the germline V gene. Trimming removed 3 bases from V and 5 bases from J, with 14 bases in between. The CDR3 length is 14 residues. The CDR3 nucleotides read TGTGCCAGCAGCCAGTGGACCGGGACCCACGAGCAGTACTTC. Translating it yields CASSQWTGTHEQYF.

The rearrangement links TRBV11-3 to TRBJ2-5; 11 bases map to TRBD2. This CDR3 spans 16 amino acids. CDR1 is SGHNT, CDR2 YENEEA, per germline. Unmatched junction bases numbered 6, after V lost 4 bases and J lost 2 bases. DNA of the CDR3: TGTGCCAGCAGCTCCCGGACTAGCGGGCTTCAAGAGACCCAGTACTTC. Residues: CASSSRTSGLQETQYF.

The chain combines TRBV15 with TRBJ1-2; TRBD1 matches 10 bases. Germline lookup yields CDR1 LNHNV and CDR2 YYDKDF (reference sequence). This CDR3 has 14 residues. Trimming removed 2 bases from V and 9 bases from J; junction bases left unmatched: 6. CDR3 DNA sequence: TGTGCCACCAGCAGAAGGGGGACAGGGGAAAGCTACACCTTC. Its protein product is CATSRRGTGESYTF.

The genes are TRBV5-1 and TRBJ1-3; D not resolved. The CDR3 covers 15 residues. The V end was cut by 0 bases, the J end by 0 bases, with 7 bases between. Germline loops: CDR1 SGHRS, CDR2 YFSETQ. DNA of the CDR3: TGCGCCAGCAGCTTGGACTTGCGCTCTGGAAACACCATATATTTT. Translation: CASSLDLRSGNTIYF.

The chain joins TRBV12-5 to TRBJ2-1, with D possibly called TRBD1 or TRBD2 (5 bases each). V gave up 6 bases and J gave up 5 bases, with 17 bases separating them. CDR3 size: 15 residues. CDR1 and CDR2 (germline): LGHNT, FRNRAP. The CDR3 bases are TGTGCTAGTGGACCGACAGTTCTACTAGACAATGAGCAGTTCTTC. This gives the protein CASGPTVLLDNEQFF.

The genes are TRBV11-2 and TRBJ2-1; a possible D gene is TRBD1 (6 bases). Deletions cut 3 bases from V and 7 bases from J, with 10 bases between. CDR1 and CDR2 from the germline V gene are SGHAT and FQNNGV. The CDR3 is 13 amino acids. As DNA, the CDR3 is TGTGCCAGCAGCTTTGGGGGCAGGAATGAGCAGTTCTTC. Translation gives CASSFGGRNEQFF.

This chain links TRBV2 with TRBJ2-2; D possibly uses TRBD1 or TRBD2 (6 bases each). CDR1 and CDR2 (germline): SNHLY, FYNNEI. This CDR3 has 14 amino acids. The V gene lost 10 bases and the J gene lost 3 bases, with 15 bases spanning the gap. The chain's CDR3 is CATRGDFYTGELFF. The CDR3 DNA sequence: TGTGCCACAAGGGGGGACTTCTACACCGGGGAGCTGTTTTTT.

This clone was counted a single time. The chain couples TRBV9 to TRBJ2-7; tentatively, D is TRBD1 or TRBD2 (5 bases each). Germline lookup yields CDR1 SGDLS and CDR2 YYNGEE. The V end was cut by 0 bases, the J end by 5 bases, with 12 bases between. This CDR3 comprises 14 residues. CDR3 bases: TGTGCCAGCAGCGTAGCTCTCAGGGACCACGAGCAGTACTTC. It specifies CASSVALRDHEQYF.

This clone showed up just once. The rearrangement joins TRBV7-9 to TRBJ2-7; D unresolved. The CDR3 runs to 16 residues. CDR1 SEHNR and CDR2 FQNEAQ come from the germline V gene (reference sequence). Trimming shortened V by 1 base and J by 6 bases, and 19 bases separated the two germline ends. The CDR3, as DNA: TGTGCCAGCAGCTTAGATAGGGCAGAGCCTGCTGCCGAGCAGTACTTC. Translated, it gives CASSLDRAEPAAEQYF.

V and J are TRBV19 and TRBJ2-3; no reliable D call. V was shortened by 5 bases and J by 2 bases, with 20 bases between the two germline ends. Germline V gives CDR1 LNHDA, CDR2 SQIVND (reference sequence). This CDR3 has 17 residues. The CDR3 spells CASSPERGALITDTQYF. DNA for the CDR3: TGTGCCAGTAGTCCGGAACGAGGCGCCTTGATCACAGATACGCAGTATTTT. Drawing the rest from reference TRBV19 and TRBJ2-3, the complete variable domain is DGGITQSPKYLFRKEGQNVTLSCEQNLNHDAMYWYRQDPGQGLRLIYYSQIVNDFQKGDIAEGYSVSREKKESFPLTVTSAQKNPTAFYLCASSPERGALITDTQYFGPGTRLTVL.

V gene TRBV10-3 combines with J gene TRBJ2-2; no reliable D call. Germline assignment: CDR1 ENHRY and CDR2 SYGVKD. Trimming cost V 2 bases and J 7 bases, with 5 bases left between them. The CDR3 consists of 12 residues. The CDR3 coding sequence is TGTGCCATCAGTGAGGGTGACGGGGAGCTGTTTTTT. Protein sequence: CAISEGDGELFF.

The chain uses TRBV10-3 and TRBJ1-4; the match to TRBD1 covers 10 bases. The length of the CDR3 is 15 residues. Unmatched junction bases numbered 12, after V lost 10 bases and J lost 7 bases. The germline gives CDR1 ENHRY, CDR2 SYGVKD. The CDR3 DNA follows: TGTGCCACCAGCCTTCCGGGACAGGGGACTGAAAAACTGTTTTTT. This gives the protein CATSLPGQGTEKLFF.

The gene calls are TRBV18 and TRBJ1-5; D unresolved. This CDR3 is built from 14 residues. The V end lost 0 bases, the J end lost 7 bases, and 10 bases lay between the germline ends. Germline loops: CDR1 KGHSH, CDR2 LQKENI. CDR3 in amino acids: CASSPPRVGQPQHF. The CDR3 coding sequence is TGTGCCAGCTCACCACCGAGGGTCGGGCAGCCCCAGCATTTT. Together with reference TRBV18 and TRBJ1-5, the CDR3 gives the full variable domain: NAGVMQNPRHLVRRRGQEARLRCSPMKGHSHVYWYRQLPEEGLKFMVYLQKENIIDESGMPKERFSAEFPKEGPSILRIQQVVRGDSAAYFCASSPPRVGQPQHFGDGTRLSIL.

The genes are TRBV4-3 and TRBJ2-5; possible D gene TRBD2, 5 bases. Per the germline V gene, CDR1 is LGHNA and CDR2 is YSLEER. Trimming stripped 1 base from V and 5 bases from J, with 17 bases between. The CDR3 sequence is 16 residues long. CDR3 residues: CASSQGRWEPMETQYF. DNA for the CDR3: TGCGCCAGCAGCCAAGGACGGTGGGAGCCGATGGAGACCCAGTACTTC.

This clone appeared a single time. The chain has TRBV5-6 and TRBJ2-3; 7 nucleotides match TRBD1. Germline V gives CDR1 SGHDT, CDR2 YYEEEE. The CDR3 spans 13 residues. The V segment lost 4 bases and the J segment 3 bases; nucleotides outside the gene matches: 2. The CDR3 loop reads CASSRGRTDTQYF. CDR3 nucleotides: TGTGCCAGCAGCAGGGGGCGGACAGATACGCAGTATTTT.